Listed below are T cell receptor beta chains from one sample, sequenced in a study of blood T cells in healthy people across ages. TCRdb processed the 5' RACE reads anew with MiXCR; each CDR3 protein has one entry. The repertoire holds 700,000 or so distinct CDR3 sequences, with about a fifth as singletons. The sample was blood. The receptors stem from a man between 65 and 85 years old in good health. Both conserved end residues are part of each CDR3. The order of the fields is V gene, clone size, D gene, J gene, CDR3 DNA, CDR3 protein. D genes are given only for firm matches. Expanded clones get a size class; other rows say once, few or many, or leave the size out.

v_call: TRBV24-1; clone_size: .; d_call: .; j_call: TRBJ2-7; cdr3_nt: TGTGCCACCAGTGACCCCGGATACTTC; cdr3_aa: CATSDPGYF
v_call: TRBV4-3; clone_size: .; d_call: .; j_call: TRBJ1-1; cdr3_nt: TGCGCCAGCAGCCAAGATCTGTGGGAGGGCACTGAAGCTTTCTTT; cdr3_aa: CASSQDLWEGTEAFF
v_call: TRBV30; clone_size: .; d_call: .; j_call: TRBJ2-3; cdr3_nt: TGTGCCTACCAACCCCGGGCCGTCACAGATACGCAGTATTTT; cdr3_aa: CAYQPRAVTDTQYF
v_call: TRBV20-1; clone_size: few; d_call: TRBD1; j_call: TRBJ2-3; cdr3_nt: TGCAGTGCTCCGTCAAAACAGGGGGCAGGAGATACGCAGTATTTT; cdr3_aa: CSAPSKQGAGDTQYF
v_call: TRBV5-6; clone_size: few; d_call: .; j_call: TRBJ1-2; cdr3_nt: TGTGCCAGCAGCTTTGGGGTGGCTAACTATGGCTACACCTTC; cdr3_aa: CASSFGVANYGYTF
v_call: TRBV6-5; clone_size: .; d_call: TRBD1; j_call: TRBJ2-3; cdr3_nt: TGTGCCAGCAGTGTGGACAGGGGGCAAGATACGCAGTATTTT; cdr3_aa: CASSVDRGQDTQYF
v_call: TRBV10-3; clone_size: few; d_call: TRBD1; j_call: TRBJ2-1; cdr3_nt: TGTGCCATCAGTCCTGGGCAGGGGGCAAGGAATGAGCAGTTCTTC; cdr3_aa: CAISPGQGARNEQFF
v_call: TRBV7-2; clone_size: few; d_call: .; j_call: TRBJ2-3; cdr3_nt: TGTGCCAGCAGCTTAGAAACTACAGGCACAGATACGCAGTATTTT; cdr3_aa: CASSLETTGTDTQYF
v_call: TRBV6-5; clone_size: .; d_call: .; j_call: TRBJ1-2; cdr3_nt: TGTGCCAGCAGTTACTCGAGACATGACTACACCTTC; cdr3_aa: CASSYSRHDYTF
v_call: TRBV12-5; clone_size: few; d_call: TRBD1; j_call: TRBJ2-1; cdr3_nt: TGTGCTAGTGCCCTGACAGGGAGCTCCTACAATGAGCAGTTCTTC; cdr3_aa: CASALTGSSYNEQFF
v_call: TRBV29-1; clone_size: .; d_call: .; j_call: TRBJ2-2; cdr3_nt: TGCAGCGTTGGAGCCGGGGGGCGGGCCACCGGGGAGCTGTTTTTT; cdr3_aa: CSVGAGGRATGELFF
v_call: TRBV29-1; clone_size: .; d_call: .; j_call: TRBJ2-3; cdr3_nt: TGCAGCGTACTCCTCGTGGATACGCAGTATTTT; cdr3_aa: CSVLLVDTQYF
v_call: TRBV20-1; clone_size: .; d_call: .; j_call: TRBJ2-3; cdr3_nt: TGCAGTGCGCGCGGGACGCATAGCACAGATACGCAGTATTTT; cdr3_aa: CSARGTHSTDTQYF
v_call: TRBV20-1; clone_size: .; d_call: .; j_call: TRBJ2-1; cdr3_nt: TGCAGTGCTAGAAAGGGAACGGGATACAATGAGCAGTTCTTC; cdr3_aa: CSARKGTGYNEQFF
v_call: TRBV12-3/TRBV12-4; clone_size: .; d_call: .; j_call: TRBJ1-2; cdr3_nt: TGTGCCAGCACGGAAGGGGGTGTAAGGAATGGCTACACCTTC; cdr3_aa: CASTEGGVRNGYTF
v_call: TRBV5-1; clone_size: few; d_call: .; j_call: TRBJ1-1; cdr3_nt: TGCGCCAGCAGCTTGACCGCTACGGGCTCGACTGAAGCTTTCTTT; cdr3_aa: CASSLTATGSTEAFF
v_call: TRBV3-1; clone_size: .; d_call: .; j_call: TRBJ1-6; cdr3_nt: TGTGCCAGCAGCCAACTAATAAACAGGGCGCCCGGCTCACCCCTCCACTTT; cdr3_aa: CASSQLINRAPGSPLHF
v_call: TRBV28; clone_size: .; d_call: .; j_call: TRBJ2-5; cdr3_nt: TGTGCCACTGAATCCCCGGGAGTGGAGACCCAGTACTTC; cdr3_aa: CATESPGVETQYF
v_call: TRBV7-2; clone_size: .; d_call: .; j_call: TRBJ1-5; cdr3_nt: TGTGCCAGCAGCGAAATAGGGGTTAGCAATCAGCCCCAGCATTTT; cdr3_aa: CASSEIGVSNQPQHF
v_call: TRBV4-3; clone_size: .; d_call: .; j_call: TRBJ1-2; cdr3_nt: TGCGCCAGCAGCCAAGATCTTGAGGGCACTGGGGGCTACACCTTC; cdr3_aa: CASSQDLEGTGGYTF
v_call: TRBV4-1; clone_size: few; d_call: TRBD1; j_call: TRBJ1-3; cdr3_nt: TGCGCCAGCAGCCAAGATCTCACCGGGACAGGGGACTCCTCTGGAAACACCATATATTTT; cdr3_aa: CASSQDLTGTGDSSGNTIYF
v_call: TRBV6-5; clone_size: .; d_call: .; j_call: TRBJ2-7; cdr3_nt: TGTGCCAGCAGCCCAGGGGTTTTGTACGAGCAGTACTTC; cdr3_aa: CASSPGVLYEQYF
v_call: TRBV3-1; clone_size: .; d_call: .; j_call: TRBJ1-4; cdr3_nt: TGTGCCAGCAGCCAAGATACATGGGGTGAAAAACTGTTTTTT; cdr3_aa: CASSQDTWGEKLFF
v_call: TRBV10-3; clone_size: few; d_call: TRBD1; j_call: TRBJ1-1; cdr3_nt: TGTGCCATCTCGAACAGGGGACAGGGGAACACTGAAGCTTTCTTT; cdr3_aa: CAISNRGQGNTEAFF
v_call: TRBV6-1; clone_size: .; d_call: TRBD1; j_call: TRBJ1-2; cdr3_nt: TGTGCCAGCAGTTGGACAGGGGGCGCGGAAGGCTACACCTTC; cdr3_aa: CASSWTGGAEGYTF
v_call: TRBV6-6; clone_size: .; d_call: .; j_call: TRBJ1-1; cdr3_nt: TGTGCCAGCAGCCACGACTGGGTTGAAGCTTTCTTT; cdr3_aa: CASSHDWVEAFF
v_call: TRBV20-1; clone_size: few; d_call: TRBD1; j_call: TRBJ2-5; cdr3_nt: TGCAGTGCTAGTGGACAGGGCGCGAGGGAGACCCAGTACTTC; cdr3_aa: CSASGQGARETQYF
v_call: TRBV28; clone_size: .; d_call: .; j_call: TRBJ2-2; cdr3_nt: TGTGCCAGCAGTCCGCCGGGACCCTGGAACACCGGGGAGCTGTTTTTT; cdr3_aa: CASSPPGPWNTGELFF
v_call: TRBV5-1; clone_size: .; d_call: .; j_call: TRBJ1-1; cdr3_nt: TGCGCCAGCAGCTTGGCCCCCGGAGAAGGCCGTGAAACTTTCTTT; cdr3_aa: CASSLAPGEGRETFF
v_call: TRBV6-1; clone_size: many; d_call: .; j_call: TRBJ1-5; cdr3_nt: TGTGCCAGCAGTGAAGCGAGGGACCAGCCCCAGCATTTT; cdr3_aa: CASSEARDQPQHF
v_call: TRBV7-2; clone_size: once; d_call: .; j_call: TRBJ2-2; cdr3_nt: TGTGCCAGCAGCCCGGACAGCGCGAACACCGGGGAGCTGTTTTTT; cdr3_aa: CASSPDSANTGELFF
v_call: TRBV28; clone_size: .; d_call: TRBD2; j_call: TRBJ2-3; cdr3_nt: TGTGCCAGCAGTTGGACTAGCGGGGGGCCTAGCACAGATACGCAGTATTTT; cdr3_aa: CASSWTSGGPSTDTQYF
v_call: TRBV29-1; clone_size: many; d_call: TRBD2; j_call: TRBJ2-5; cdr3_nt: TGCAGCGTTGGGGCTAGCGGCCAAGAGACCCAGTACTTC; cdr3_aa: CSVGASGQETQYF
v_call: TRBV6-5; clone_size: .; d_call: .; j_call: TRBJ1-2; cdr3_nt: TGTGCCAGCAGTTACGCGGACAGAGTATATGGCTACACCTTC; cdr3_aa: CASSYADRVYGYTF
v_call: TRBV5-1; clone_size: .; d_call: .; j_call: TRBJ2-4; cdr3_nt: TGCGCCAGCAGCTTTTTAGGACAGAAGGGAAACATTCAGTACTTC; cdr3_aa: CASSFLGQKGNIQYF
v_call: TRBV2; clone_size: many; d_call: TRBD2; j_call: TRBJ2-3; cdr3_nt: TGTGCCAGCAGACGAACTAGCGGGGGCTACACAGATACGCAGTATTTT; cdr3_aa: CASRRTSGGYTDTQYF
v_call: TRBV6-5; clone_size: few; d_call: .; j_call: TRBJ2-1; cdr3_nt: TGTGCCAGCAGTTACTCTTTAAGGGGGACGGATGATTACAATGAGCAGTTCTTC; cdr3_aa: CASSYSLRGTDDYNEQFF
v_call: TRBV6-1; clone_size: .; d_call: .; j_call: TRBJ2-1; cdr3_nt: TGTGCCAGCAGTGCCCCAGGGCAAGGTGAGCAGTTCTTC; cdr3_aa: CASSAPGQGEQFF
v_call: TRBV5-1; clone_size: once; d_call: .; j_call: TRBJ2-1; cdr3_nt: TGCGCCAGCAGCTTGGGCGGACAGTATGAGCAGTTCTTC; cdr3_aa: CASSLGGQYEQFF
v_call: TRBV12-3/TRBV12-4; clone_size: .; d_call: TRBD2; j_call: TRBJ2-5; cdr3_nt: TGTGCCAGCAGTCCTAGCGGGGGGGGAGCGGAGACCCAGTACTTC; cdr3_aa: CASSPSGGGAETQYF
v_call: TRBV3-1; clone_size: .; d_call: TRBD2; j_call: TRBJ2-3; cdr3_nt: TGTGCCAGCAGCCAGCAGACCCGGGGACTAGCGGGAAAAACAGATACGCAGTATTTT; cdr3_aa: CASSQQTRGLAGKTDTQYF
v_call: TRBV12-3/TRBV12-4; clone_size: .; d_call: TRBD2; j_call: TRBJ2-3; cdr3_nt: TGTGCCAGCAATAGCGGGGGATCCTATGATACGCAGTATTTT; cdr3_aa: CASNSGGSYDTQYF
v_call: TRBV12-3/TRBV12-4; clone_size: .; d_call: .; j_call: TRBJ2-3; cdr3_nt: TGTGCCAGCAGTTTAGAGTACGACCGGGTGGAGGATACGCAGTATTTT; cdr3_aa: CASSLEYDRVEDTQYF
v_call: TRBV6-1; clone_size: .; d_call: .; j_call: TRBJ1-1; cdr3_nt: TGTGCCAGCAGTGAACTGGGGCTGAGTGACACTGAAGCTTTCTTT; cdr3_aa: CASSELGLSDTEAFF
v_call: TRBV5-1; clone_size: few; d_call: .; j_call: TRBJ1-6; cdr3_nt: TGCGCCAGCAGCTTAGCCGGAGCTGGGGGTAATTCACCCCTCCACTTT; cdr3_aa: CASSLAGAGGNSPLHF
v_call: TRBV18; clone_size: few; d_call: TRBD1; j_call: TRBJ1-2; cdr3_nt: TGTGCCAGCTCACAGACAGGGCTCGGTGGCTACACCTTC; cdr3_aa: CASSQTGLGGYTF
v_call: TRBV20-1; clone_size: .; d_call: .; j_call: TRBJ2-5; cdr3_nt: TGCAGTGCTAGGGCTCCTCTGGAGACCCAGTACTTC; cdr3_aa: CSARAPLETQYF
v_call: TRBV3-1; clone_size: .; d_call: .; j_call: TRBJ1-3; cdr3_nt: TGTGCCAGCAGCCCCGGGAAGGCAGGGAGCTCTGGAAACACCATATATTTT; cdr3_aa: CASSPGKAGSSGNTIYF